The source of this T cell receptor beta chain is a study of spatial heterogeneity in lung cancer. Time point defined: blood at routine non-recurrence follow-up after resection. Sequencing of whole RNA from tumor, nontumor lung or frozen PBMC involved no sorting. TCRdb independently ran MiXCR on the 5' RACE reads; one entry per CDR3 protein. The sample has about 52,000 distinct CDR3 sequences; 6% to 8.5% are singletons. V lost 3 bases to trimming and J lost 5 bases, with 17 bases between them. Germline lookup yields CDR1 LNHDA and CDR2 SQIVND (reference sequence). CDR3 length equals 16 residues. The input for sequencing was PBMCs, taken at follow-up. J is TRBJ1-5 and V is TRBV19, with unresolved D. The receptor comes from a female donor with early-stage non-small cell lung cancer. The CDR3 bases are TGTGCCAGTAGTATGATGGGAAATAAGGGCTATCAGCCCCAGCATTTT. It specifies CASSMMGNKGYQPQHF.